The T cell receptor beta chain under discussion was sequenced for a study of Graves' ophthalmopathy and Graves' hyperthyroidism. General study points: A 13-signature model separated ophthalmopathy from stable hyperthyroidism, reaching around 88% sensitivity and almost 82% specificity cross-validated.

This clonotype was seen at least ten times. Its antigen is as yet unknown. For repertoire sequencing, the TCR beta CDR3 regions were amplified from RNA transcripts. The library came from an HTBI-primed first-round RT-PCR and a second-round multiplex PCR. Via MiXCR, TCRdb re-called the multiplex PCR reads, giving one row per CDR3 protein. The sample has 560,000 or so distinct CDR3 sequences; 35% to 40% are singletons. This CDR3 has 13 residues. Germline V gene lookup returns CDR1 SGHAT and CDR2 FQDESV (reference sequence). The ends were cut back, 5 bases at V and 4 bases at J, with 11 bases in the middle.

V and J are TRBV11-1 and TRBJ1-1, with D hard to call. The sample was peripheral blood or thyroid tissue (not recorded which). The TCR originated in an adult man with Graves' hyperthyroidism. Here the CDR3 reads CASSRNRGTEAFF. The CDR3 DNA follows: TGTGCCAGCAGCCGCAACCGGGGCACTGAAGCTTTCTTT.